This T cell receptor beta chain was captured by sequencing in a study of vaccination effects on CD4 cells after COVID-19. Study context: Vaccine administered to participants consisted of two doses of either BNT162b2 or mRNA-1273.

Whole-study results and caveats: Infection-derived and vaccine-derived clones contracted markedly late after vaccination.

Before any sequencing was done, the ViraFEST assay used viral peptide pools to expand antigen-specific CD4+ T cells. Following 10 days of culture, CD4+ T cells were isolated. Vaccinated participants had no history of SARS-CoV-2 infection and tested negative for nucleocapsid antibodies. PBMC were cultured at roughly 2.2 million per well with 10 IU/ml IL-2 and around 9.4 ug/ml peptides. Fresh IL-2-containing medium replaced half the medium on days 3 and 7. This CDR3 has 18 amino acids. The sample holds a few counts of this clone. Its specificity is unknown. Only in-frame clones appear in the TCRdb table, and some are missing; sequencing was by immunoSEQ multiplex PCR. Of tens of thousands of clones listed, around 76% are singletons.

The sequence derives from a human donor who received a COVID-19 vaccine. Here the sequenced sample was CD4+ T cells from PBMCs cultured with SARS-CoV-2 spike peptides, taken before COVID-19 vaccination. The V call is TRBV21-1, the J call TRBJ1-1. TRBV21-1 is a known pseudogene. CDR3 nucleotide sequence: TGTGCCAGCAGCAAGCCTAGCCCCCGAAGTTCCCAGGGAACTGAAGCTTTCTTT. Encoded protein: CASSKPSPRSSQGTEAFF.